This is a list of T cell receptor beta chains from one sample in a study of CD8 T cells in cerebrospinal fluid in Alzheimer's disease. TCRdb derives one entry per CDR3 protein from the 10x single-cell sequencing reads, leaving out DNA. Its listing shows over 1,000 distinct CDR3 sequences. The sequencing sample was made of cerebrospinal fluid. These receptors originate from a human donor with Parkinson's disease. Each CDR3 is given with its conserved first and last residue. Clone size is stated in some rows and not others, as once, few, many or a class when expanded.

j_gene	abundance	v_gene	len	CDR3aa
TRBJ2-7	.	TRBV7-9	13	CASSATRRYEQYF
TRBJ2-7	large	TRBV5-1	15	CASAPTWDRAYEQYF
TRBJ1-1	.	TRBV30	14	CAWSRLWGNTEAFF
TRBJ2-1	medium-sized	TRBV27	15	CASSLTAASYNEQFF
TRBJ2-7	medium-sized	TRBV9	15	CASSVVPDIIYEQYF
TRBJ2-7	.	TRBV20-1	14	CSAPVGGWSYEQYF
TRBJ2-3	medium-sized	TRBV29-1	13	CSVVSGGGDTQYF
TRBJ2-5	large	TRBV20-1	14	CSASAGLAMETQYF
TRBJ2-3	large	TRBV12-3/TRBV12-4	12	CASRAQGDTQYF
TRBJ2-7	large	TRBV30	14	CAWTKTSGSYEQYF
TRBJ2-1	medium-sized	TRBV13	17	CASSPWTSGSSYNEQFF
TRBJ2-3	medium-sized	TRBV7-8	14	CASSLRETERTQYF
TRBJ2-7	.	TRBV5-6	17	CASSLGGGIRFLREQYF
TRBJ1-2	medium-sized	TRBV11-1	15	CASSLAPVSNYGYTF
TRBJ2-1	medium-sized	TRBV6-2/TRBV6-3	15	CASSYRDSSYNEQFF
TRBJ1-2	medium-sized	TRBV2	15	CANPKKTGTGNGYTF
TRBJ1-4	medium-sized	TRBV7-4	16	CASSPKRARGSEKLFF
TRBJ1-2	medium-sized	TRBV27	16	CASSSPFTTGTRGYTF
TRBJ2-1	large	TRBV5-1	15	CASSLAEDAGNEQFF
TRBJ2-1	large	TRBV20-1	15	CSARYGEVTYNEQFF
TRBJ1-1	medium-sized	TRBV7-3	13	CASSFSDGTEAFF
TRBJ1-5	.	TRBV30	14	CAWSVLGSNQPQHF
TRBJ1-1	medium-sized	TRBV9	15	CASSVTGQMNTEAFF
TRBJ2-7	.	TRBV6-2/TRBV6-3	12	CASSYSNREQYF
TRBJ2-2	medium-sized	TRBV7-8	19	CASSHLAGGRAVYTGELFF
TRBJ2-7	.	TRBV6-1	16	CASSQGLAGGLYEQYF
TRBJ2-7	medium-sized	TRBV20-1	12	CSKGPRTYEQYF
TRBJ1-2	.	TRBV6-1	16	CASSPLQGGRFYGYTF
TRBJ2-2	medium-sized	TRBV7-3	20	CASSLRGPGTSGRYTGELFF
TRBJ2-5	medium-sized	TRBV20-1	12	CSARGGPSAQYF
TRBJ1-5	large	TRBV6-2/TRBV6-3	11	CASSYRGPQHF
TRBJ1-6	medium-sized	TRBV3-1	16	CASSQGQETYNSPLHF
TRBJ1-1	.	TRBV18	13	CASSPSRGAEAFF
TRBJ2-5	.	TRBV7-7	17	CASSPGLAGPNQETQYF
TRBJ2-5	medium-sized	TRBV5-1	15	CASSLAATGRETQYF
TRBJ2-7	large	TRBV3-1	17	CASSHNSPGQGLGEQYF
TRBJ2-1	medium-sized	TRBV30	12	CACQRESNEQFF
TRBJ1-4	large	TRBV7-2	16	CASSLSLTGRREKLFF
TRBJ2-2	large	TRBV4-3	17	CASSQDVGTLNTGELFF
TRBJ2-5	medium-sized	TRBV7-8	14	CASSLQAGGETQYF
TRBJ2-7	medium-sized	TRBV5-1	16	CASSLTSGRSSYEQYF
TRBJ1-2	medium-sized	TRBV20-1	15	CSARDPHTGFAGYTF
TRBJ2-1	medium-sized	TRBV28	11	CASLRYNEQFF
TRBJ1-1	.	TRBV5-4	14	CASSFSLGNTEAFF
TRBJ1-1	.	TRBV19	15	CASSISFSGPSQAFF
TRBJ1-2	medium-sized	TRBV20-1	15	CSATDGQGVAYGYTF
TRBJ2-1	medium-sized	TRBV7-8	12	CASSARTAEQFF
TRBJ1-1	medium-sized	TRBV7-2	13	CASSLNRHTEAFF
TRBJ1-1	medium-sized	TRBV7-3	13	CASSLTVNTEAFF
TRBJ1-4	.	TRBV6-1	14	CASRSSGADEKLFF
TRBJ2-7	medium-sized	TRBV28	14	CASSAPGTGGRQYF
TRBJ1-1	medium-sized	TRBV12-3/TRBV12-4	13	CASSLEQGRVTFF
TRBJ2-3	large	TRBV7-2	13	CASSLMSADTQYF
TRBJ1-1	medium-sized	TRBV5-1	13	CASSLTGNTEAFF